This entry concerns a single TCR beta chain. These data originate in a study of blood T cell repertoires in COVID-19. In germline, CDR1 is MRHNA, CDR2 SNTAGT. The V gene end was trimmed by 2 bases and the J gene end by 0 bases; junction bases not matched to a gene: 5. This CDR3 has 17 residues. Participant reports of clinical history set cohort assignment. Symptom resolution, clearance, or two negative PCRs marked donors in Cohort 3 as recovered. Source study methods: Cell counts per sample came from amplifying reference gene primers. Measured with immunoSEQ multiplex PCR; TCRdb has only the in-frame clones, and not every one. V and J calls and clone size are given by that table; D and trimming were obtained from the DNA. The table includes 320,000 or so clones, about 87% detected once.

The TCR was taken from a man under 40 who had recovered from COVID-19. This chain joins TRBV6-4 and TRBJ1-5; 9 bases agree with TRBD1. The specimen sequenced was PBMCs or T cells enriched from blood (not recorded which). The CDR3 sequence is CASSDRDRADSNQPQHF. The CDR3 coding sequence is TGTGCCAGCAGTGACCGGGACAGGGCTGATAGCAATCAGCCCCAGCATTTT.